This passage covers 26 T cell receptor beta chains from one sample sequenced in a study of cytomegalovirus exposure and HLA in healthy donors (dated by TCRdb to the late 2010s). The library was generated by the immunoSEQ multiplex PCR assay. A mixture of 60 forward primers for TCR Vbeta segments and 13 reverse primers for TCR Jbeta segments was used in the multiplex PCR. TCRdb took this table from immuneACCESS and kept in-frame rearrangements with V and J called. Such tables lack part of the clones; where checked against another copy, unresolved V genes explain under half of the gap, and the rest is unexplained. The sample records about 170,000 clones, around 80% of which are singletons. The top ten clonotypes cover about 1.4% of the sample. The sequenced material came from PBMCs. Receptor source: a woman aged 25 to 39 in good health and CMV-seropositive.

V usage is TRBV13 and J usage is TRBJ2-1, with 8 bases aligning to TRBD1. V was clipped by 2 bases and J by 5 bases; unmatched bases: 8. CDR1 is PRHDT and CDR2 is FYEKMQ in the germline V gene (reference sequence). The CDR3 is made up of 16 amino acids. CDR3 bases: TGTGCCAGCAGCTTATTCCCGGGACAGGAAAACAATGAGCAGTTCTTC. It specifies CASSLFPGQENNEQFF.

In nucleotides, the CDR3 is TGCGCCAGCAGCCAAGATAGGGGGCTCTTGAACACTGAAGCTTTCTTT. It encodes CASSQDRGLLNTEAFF. The V gene is TRBV4-3, the J gene TRBJ1-1; 7 bases map to TRBD1. Trimming at V came to 0 bases and at J to 0 bases, leaving 4 bases not matched to a gene. Germline V gene lookup returns CDR1 LGHNA and CDR2 YSLEER. This CDR3 is built from 16 residues.

The CDR3 DNA follows: TGTGCCAGCAGCTCCGGGATCTACAATGAGCAGTTCTTC. Its protein is CASSSGIYNEQFF. The gene calls are TRBV5-4 and TRBJ2-1, with a tentative D call TRBD2 (5 bases). CDR3 length equals 13 residues. The V gene's germline CDR1 is SGHNT and CDR2 YYREEE (reference sequence). Trimming pared 3 bases from V and 3 bases from J, leaving 7 bases between.

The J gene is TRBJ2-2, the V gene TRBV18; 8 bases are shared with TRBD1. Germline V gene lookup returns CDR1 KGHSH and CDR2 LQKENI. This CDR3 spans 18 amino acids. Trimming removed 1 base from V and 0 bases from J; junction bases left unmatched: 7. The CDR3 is CASSPRPGTGSNTGELFF. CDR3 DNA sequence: TGTGCCAGCTCACCACGTCCCGGGACAGGTTCGAACACCGGGGAGCTGTTTTTT.

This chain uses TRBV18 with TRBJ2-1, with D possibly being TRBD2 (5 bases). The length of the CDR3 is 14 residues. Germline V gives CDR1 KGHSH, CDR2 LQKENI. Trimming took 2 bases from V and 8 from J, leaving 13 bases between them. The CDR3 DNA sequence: TGTGCCAGCTCACCATCTGACCCGAGGGATGAGCAGTTCTTC. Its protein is CASSPSDPRDEQFF.

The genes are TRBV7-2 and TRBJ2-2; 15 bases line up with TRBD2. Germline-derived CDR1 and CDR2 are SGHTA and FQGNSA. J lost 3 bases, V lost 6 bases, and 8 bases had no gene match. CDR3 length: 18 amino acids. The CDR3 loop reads CASRPGLAGGPDTGELFF. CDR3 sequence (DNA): TGTGCCAGCAGACCTGGACTAGCGGGAGGGCCGGACACCGGGGAGCTGTTTTTT.

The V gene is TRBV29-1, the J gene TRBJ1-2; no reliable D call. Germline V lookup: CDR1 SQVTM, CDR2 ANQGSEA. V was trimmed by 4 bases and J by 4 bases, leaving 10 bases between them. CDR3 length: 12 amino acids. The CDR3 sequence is CSVAMGGYGYTF. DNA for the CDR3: TGCAGCGTTGCGATGGGAGGCTATGGCTACACCTTC.

The CDR3 region has the DNA TGTGCCAGCAGCCGAGCCGGGGAAACCCACTATGGCTACACCTTC. This gives the protein CASSRAGETHYGYTF. The J gene is TRBJ1-2, the V gene TRBV5-6; D is unclear. This CDR3 spans 15 amino acids. Germline loops: CDR1 SGHDT, CDR2 YYEEEE. Between the trimmed V and J ends, which lost 4 bases and 3 bases, there was a span of 16 bases. The full variable domain, in which reference TRBV5-6 and TRBJ1-2 provide the parts outside the CDR3, is DAGVTQSPTHLIKTRGQQVTLRCSPKSGHDTVSWYQQALGQGPQFIFQYYEEEERQRGNFPDRFSGHQFPNYSSELNVNALLLGDSALYLCASSRAGETHYGYTFGSGTRLTVV.

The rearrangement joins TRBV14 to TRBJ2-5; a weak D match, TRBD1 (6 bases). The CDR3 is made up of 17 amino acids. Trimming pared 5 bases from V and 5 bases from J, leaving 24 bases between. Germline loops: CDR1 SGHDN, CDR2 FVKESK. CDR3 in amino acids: CASSARRGSPLLETQYF. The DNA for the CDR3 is TGTGCCAGCAGCGCAAGAAGGGGGAGTCCTCTGCTGGAGACCCAGTACTTC.

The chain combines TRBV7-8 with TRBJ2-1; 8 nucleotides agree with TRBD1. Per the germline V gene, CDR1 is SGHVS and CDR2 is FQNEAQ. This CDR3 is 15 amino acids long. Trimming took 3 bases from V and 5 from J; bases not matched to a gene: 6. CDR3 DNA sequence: TGTGCCAGCAGCTTCGGACAGGGCATCCACAATGAGCAGTTCTTC. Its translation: CASSFGQGIHNEQFF. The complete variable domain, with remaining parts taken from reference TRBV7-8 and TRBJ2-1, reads GAGVSQSPRYKVAKRGQDVALRCDPISGHVSLFWYQQALGQGPEFLTYFQNEAQLDKSGLPSDRFFAERPEGSVSTLKIQRTQQEDSAVYLCASSFGQGIHNEQFFGPGTRLTVL.

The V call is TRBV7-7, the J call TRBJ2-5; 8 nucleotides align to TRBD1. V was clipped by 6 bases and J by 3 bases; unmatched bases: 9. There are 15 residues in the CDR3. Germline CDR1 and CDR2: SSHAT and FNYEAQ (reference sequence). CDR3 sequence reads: CASSHGTGGEETQYF. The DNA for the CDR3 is TGTGCCAGCAGTCATGGGACAGGAGGGGAAGAGACCCAGTACTTC.

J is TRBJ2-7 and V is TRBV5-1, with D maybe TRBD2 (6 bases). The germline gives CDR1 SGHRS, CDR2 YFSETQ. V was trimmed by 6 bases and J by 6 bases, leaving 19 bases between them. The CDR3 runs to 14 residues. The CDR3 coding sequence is TGCGCCAGCACCCCAACCGGGAGCGGAGGCGAGCAGTACTTC. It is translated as CASTPTGSGGEQYF.

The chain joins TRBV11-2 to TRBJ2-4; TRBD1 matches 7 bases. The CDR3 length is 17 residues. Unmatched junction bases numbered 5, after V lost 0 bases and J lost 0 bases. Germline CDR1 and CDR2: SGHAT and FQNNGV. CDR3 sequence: CASSLDRSGGAKNIQYF. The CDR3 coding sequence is TGTGCCAGCAGCTTAGATCGCTCAGGGGGAGCCAAAAACATTCAGTACTTC.

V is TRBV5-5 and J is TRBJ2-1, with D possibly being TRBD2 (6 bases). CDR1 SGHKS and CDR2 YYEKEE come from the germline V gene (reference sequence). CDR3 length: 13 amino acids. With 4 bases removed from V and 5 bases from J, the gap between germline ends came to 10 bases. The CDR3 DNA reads TGTGCCAGCAGCCCGGGAGTAGACAATGAGCAGTTCTTC. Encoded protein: CASSPGVDNEQFF.

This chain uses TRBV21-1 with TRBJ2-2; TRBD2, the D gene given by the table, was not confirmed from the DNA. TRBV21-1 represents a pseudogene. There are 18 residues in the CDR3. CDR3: CASSKRASGRTFTGELFF. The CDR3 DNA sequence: TGTGCCAGCAGCAAACGGGCTAGCGGGAGGACCTTCACCGGGGAGCTGTTTTTT.

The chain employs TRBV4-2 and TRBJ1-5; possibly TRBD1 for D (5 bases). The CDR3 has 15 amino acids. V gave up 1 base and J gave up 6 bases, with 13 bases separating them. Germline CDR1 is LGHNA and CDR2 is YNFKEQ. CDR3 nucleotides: TGTGCCAGCAGCCAAGGGCGGTGGGGGGGTCAGCCCCAGCATTTT. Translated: CASSQGRWGGQPQHF.

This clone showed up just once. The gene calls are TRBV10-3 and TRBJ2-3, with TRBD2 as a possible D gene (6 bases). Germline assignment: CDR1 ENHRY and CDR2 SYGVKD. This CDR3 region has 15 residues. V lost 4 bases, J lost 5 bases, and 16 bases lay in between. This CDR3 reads CAISVGGGPVDTQYF. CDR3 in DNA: TGTGCCATCAGTGTTGGGGGAGGTCCGGTAGATACGCAGTATTTT.

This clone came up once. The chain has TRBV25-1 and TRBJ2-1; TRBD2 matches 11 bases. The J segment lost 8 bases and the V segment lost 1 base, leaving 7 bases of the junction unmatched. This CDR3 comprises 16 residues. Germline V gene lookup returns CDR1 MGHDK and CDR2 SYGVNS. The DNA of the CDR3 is TGTGCCAGCAGTGAATTAACTAGCGGGAGTTACGATGAGCAGTTCTTC. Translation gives CASSELTSGSYDEQFF.

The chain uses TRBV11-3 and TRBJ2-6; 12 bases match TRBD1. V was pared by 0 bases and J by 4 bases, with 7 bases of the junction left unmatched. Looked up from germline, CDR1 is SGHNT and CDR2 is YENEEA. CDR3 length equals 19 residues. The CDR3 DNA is TGTGCCAGCAGCTTAGACCCGGGACAGGGGGCTTACGGGGCCAACGTCCTGACTTTC. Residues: CASSLDPGQGAYGANVLTF.

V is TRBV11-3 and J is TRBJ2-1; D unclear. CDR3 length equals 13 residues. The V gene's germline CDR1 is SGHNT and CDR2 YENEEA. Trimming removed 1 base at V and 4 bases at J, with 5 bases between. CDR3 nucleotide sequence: TGTGCCAGCAGCTTAGTCGGGTACAATGAGCAGTTCTTC. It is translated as CASSLVGYNEQFF.

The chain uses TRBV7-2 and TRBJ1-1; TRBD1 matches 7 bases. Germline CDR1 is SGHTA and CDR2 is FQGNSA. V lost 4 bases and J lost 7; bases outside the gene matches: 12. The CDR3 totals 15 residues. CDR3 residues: CASSSKATGAFEAFF. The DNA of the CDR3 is TGTGCCAGCAGCTCAAAAGCAACAGGGGCCTTTGAAGCTTTCTTT.

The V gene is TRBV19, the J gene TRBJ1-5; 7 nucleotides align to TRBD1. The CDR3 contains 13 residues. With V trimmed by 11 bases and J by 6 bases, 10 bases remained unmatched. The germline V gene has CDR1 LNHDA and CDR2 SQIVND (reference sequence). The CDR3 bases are TGTGCCGGGTCATACAGGGGCGGTCAGCCCCAGCATTTT. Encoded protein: CAGSYRGGQPQHF.

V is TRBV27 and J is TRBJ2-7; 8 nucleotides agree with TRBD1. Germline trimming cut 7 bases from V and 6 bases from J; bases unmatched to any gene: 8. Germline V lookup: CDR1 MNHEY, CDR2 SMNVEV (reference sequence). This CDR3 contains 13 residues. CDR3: CASNLRGQAEQYF. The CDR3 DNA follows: TGTGCCAGCAACCTTAGGGGACAGGCCGAGCAGTACTTC.

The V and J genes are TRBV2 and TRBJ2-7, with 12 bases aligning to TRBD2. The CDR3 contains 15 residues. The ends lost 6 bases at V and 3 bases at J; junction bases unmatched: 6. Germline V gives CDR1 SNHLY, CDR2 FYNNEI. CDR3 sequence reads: CASRKGLAGDYEQYF. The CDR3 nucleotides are TGTGCCAGCAGGAAGGGACTAGCGGGCGACTACGAGCAGTACTTC.

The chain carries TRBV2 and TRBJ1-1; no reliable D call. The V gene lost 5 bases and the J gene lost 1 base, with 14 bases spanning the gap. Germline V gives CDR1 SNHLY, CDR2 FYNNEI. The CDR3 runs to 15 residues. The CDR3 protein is CASSIRGARNTEAFF. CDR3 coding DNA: TGTGCCAGCAGTATCAGAGGTGCGCGGAACACTGAAGCTTTCTTT. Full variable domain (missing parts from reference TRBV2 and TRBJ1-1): EPEVTQTPSHQVTQMGQEVILRCVPISNHLYFYWYRQILGQKVEFLVSFYNNEISEKSEIFDDQFSVERPDGSNFTLKIRSTKLEDSAMYFCASSIRGARNTEAFFGQGTRLTVV.

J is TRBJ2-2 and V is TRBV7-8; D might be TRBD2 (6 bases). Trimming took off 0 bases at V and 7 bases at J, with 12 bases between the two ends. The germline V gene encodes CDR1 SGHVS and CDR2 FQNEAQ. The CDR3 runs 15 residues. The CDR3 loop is CASSLAVGRDGELFF. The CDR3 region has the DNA TGTGCCAGCAGCTTAGCGGTAGGGCGGGACGGGGAGCTGTTTTTT. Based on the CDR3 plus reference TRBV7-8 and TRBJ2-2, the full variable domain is GAGVSQSPRYKVAKRGQDVALRCDPISGHVSLFWYQQALGQGPEFLTYFQNEAQLDKSGLPSDRFFAERPEGSVSTLKIQRTQQEDSAVYLCASSLAVGRDGELFFGEGSRLTVL.